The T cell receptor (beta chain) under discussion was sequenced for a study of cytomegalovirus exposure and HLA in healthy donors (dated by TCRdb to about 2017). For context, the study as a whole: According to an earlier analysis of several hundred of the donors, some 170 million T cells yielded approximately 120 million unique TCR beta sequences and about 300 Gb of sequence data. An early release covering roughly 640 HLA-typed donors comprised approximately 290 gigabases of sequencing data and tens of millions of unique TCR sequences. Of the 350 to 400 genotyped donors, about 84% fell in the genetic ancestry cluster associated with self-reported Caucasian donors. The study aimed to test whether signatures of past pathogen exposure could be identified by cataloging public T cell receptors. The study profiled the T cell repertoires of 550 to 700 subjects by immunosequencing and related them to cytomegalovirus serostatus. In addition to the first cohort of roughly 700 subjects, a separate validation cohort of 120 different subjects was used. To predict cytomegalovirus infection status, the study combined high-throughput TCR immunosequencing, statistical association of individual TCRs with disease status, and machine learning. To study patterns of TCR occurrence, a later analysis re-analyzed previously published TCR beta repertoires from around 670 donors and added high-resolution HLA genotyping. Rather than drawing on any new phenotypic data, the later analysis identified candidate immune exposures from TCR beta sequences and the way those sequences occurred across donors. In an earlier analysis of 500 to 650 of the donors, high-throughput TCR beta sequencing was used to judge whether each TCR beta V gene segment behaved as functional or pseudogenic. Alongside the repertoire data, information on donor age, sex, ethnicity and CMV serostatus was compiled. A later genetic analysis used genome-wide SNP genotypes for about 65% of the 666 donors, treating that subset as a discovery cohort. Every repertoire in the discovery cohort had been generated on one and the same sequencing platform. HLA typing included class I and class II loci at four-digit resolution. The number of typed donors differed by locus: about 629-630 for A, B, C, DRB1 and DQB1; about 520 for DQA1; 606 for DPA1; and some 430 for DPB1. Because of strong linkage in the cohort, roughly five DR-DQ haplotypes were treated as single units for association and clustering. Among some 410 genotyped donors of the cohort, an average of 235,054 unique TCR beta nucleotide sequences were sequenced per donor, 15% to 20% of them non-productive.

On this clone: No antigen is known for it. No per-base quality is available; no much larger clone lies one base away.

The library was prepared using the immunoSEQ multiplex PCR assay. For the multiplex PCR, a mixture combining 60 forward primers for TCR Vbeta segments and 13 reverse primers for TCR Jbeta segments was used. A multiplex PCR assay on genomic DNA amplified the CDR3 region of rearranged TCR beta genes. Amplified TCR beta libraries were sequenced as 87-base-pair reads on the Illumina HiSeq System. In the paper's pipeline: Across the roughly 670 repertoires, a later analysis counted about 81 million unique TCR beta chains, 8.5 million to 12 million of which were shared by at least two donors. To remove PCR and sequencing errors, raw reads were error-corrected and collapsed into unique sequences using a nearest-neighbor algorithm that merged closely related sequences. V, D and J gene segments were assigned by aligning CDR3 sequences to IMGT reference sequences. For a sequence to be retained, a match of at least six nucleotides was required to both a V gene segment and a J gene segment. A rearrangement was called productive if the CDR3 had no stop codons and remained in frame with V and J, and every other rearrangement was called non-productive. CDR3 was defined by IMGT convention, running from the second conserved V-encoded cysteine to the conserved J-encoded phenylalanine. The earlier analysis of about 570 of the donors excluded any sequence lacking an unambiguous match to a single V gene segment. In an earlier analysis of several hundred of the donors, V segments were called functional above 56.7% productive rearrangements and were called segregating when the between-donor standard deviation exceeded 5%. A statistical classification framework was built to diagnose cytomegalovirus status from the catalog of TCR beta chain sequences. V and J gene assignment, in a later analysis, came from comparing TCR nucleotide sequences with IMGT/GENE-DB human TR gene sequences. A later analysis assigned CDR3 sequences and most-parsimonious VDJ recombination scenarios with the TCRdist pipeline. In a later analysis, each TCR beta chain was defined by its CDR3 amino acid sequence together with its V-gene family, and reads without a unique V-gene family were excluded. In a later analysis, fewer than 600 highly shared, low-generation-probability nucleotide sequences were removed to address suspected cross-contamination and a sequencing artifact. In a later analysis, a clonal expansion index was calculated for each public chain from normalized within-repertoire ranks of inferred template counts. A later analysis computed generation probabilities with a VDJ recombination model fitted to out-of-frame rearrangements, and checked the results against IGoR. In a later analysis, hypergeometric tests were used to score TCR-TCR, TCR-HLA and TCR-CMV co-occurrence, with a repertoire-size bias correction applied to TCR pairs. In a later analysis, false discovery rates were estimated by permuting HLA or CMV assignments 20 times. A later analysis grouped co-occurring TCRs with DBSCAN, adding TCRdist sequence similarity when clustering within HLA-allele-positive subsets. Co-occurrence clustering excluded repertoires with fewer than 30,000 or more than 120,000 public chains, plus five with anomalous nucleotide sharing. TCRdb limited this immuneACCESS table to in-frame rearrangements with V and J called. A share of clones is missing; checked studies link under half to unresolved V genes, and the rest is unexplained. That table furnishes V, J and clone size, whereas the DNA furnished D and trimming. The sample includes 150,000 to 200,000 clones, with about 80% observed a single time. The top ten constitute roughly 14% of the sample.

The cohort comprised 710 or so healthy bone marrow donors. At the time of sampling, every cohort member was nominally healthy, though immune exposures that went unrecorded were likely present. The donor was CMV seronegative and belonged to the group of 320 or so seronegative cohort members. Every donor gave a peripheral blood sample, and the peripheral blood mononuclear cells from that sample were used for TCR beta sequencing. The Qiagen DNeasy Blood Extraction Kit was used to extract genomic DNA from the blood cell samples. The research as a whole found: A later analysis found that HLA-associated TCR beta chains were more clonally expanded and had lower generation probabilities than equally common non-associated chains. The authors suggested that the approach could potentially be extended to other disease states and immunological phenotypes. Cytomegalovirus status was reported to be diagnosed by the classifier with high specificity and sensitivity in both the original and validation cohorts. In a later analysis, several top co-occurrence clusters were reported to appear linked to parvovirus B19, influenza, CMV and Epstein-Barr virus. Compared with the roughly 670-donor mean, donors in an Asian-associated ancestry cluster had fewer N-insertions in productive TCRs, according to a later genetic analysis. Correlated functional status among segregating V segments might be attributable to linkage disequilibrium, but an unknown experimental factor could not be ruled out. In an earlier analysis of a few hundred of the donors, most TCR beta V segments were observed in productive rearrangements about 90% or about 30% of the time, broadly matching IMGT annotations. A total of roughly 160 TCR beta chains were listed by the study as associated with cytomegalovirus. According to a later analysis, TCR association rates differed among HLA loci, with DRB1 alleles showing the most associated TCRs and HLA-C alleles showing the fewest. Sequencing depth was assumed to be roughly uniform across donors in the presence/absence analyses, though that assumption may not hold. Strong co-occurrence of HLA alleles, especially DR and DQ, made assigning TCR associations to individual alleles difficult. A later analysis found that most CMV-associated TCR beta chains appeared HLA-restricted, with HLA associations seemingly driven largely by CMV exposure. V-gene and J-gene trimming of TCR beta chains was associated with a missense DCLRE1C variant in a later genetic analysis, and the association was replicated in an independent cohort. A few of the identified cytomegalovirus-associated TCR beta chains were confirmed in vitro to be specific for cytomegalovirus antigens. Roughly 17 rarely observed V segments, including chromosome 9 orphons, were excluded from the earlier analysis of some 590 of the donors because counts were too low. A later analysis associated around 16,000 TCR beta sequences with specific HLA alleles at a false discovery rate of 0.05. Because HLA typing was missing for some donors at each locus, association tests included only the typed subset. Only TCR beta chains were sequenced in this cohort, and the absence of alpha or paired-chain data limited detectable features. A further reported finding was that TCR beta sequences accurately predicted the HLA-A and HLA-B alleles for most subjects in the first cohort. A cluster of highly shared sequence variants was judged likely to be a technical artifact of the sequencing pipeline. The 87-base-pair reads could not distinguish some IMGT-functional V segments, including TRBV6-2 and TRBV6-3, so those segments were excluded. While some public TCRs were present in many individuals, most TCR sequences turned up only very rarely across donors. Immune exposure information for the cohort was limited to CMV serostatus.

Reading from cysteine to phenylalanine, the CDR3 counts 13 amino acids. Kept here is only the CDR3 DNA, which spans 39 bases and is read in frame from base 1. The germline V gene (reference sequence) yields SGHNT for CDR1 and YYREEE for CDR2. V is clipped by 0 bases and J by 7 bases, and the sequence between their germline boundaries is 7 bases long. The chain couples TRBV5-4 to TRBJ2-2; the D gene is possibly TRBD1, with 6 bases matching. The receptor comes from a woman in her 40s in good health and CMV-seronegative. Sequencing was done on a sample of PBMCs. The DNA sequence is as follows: TGTGCCAGCAGCTTGGGGGGGCGCGGGGAGCTGTTTTTT. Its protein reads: CASSLGGRGELFF.